The 28 T cell receptor beta chains below were found in one sample sequenced in a study of blood T cells in healthy people across ages. A sample-barcoded 5' primer and a J-beta primer mix were used in a second PCR of about 7 to 12 cycles. TCRdb re-analysed the 5' RACE reads in MiXCR, keeping a single row per CDR3 protein. The table has about 1 million distinct CDR3 sequences, 35% to 50% seen once. Material for sequencing was blood. These receptors were collected from a woman between 55 and 75 years old in good health.

The sample holds a few counts of this clonotype. The chain couples TRBV28 to TRBJ2-5; TRBD1 agrees at 10 bases. The CDR3 length is 18 residues. CDR1 is MDHEN and CDR2 is SYDVKM in the germline V gene. Trimming at V came to 4 bases and at J to 2 bases, leaving 13 bases not matched to a gene. CDR3 residues: CASSSGTGEIGRQETQYF. For the CDR3, the DNA is TGTGCCAGCAGTTCCGGGACAGGGGAAATCGGAAGACAAGAGACCCAGTACTTC.

This clonotype was observed a single time. This chain connects TRBV5-1 to TRBJ2-1; D is unclear. The last part of the DNA fits TRBJ2-7 better; the J call may be wrong. Germline CDR1 is SGHRS and CDR2 is YFSETQ. There are 16 residues in the CDR3. In DNA, the CDR3 is TGCGCCAGCAGCTTGGGGCTATCGAGCTCCTACAATGAGCAGTACTTC. Protein product: CASSLGLSSSYNEQYF.

The chain employs TRBV7-2 and TRBJ2-3; weak D call: TRBD2 (6 bases). V lost 2 bases and J 2 bases, leaving 17 bases between the germline ends. CDR3 size: 17 residues. Germline V lookup: CDR1 SGHTA, CDR2 FQGNSA. CDR3 DNA sequence: TGTGCCAGCAGCTTATGGGGCATCTGGCGGGACACAGATACGCAGTATTTT. Protein: CASSLWGIWRDTDTQYF.

This clonotype was recorded at least ten times. The chain links TRBV6-2 or TRBV6-3 to TRBJ2-7; D uncertain. The V gene's germline CDR1 is MNHEY and CDR2 SVGEGT. V lost 5 bases and J 3 bases, leaving 5 bases between the germline ends. CDR3 size: 11 residues. CDR3 protein: CASSALYEQYF. CDR3 DNA sequence: TGTGCCAGCAGTGCGCTCTACGAGCAGTACTTC.

The CDR3 bases are TGTGCCACCGTGGACGCCCAGGGTGAGACCCAGTACTTC. It specifies CATVDAQGETQYF. The chain couples TRBV24-1 to TRBJ2-5; weak D call: TRBD1 (5 bases). Germline CDR1 reads KGHDR; CDR2 reads SFDVKD. The germline V and J ends were trimmed by 9 bases and 5 bases, with 15 bases remaining between them. This CDR3 is 13 amino acids long.

A few counts support this clonotype. The chain carries TRBV12-3 or TRBV12-4 and TRBJ2-1; 13 nucleotides align to TRBD2. The CDR3 has 18 amino acids. The J segment lost 7 bases and the V segment lost 5 bases, leaving 14 bases of the junction unmatched. The CDR3 nucleotides are TGTGCCAGCAGTCCTATAATCCCGGGACTAGCGGGATTAAATGAGCAGTTCTTC. Encoded protein: CASSPIIPGLAGLNEQFF.

This chain uses TRBV20-1 with TRBJ2-5; TRBD1 aligns across 10 bases. The CDR3 totals 13 residues. V lost 6 bases to trimming and J lost 3 bases; unmatched junction nucleotides: 4. The germline V gene has CDR1 DFQATT and CDR2 SNEGSKA (reference sequence). CDR3 amino acids: CSAQDRGKETQYF. CDR3 bases: TGCAGTGCCCAGGACAGGGGGAAAGAGACCCAGTACTTC.

The chain employs TRBV5-1 and TRBJ1-5; 7 bases line up with TRBD1. The junction had 6 bases not matched to a gene; V was cut back by 5 bases and J by 1 base. The germline V gene has CDR1 SGHRS and CDR2 YFSETQ. This CDR3 comprises 15 residues. The CDR3, as DNA: TGCGCCAGCAGAGCCGGGACAGTAAGCAATCAGCCCCAGCATTTT. It yields the protein CASRAGTVSNQPQHF. The complete variable domain, with remaining parts taken from reference TRBV5-1 and TRBJ1-5, reads KAGVTQTPRYLIKTRGQQVTLSCSPISGHRSVSWYQQTPGQGLQFLFEYFSETQRNKGNFPGRFSGRQFSNSRSEMNVSTLELGDSALYLCASRAGTVSNQPQHFGDGTRLSIL.

Comment on this clonotype: A junction end diverges from the germline sequence, so it may reflect a read error. The rearrangement uses TRBV12-5 and TRBJ2-7; 7 bases are shared with TRBD1. The CDR3 consists of 13 residues. Germline V lookup: CDR1 LGHNT, CDR2 FRNRAP. The CDR3 loop reads CASGRDSPYEQYF. CDR3 DNA sequence: TGTGCCAGTGGTAGGGACAGCCCCTACGAGCAGTACTTC.

This clonotype was seen only a few times. The chain links TRBV11-2 to TRBJ2-6; 7 nucleotides match TRBD1. The J segment lost 1 base and the V segment lost 5 bases, leaving 11 bases of the junction unmatched. CDR1 is SGHAT and CDR2 is FQNNGV in the germline V gene. This CDR3 region has 18 residues. The CDR3 loop is CASSHLRDSESGANVLTF. The CDR3 DNA follows: TGTGCCAGCAGCCATCTTAGGGACAGCGAATCTGGGGCCAACGTCCTGACTTTC. The full variable domain, with the rest looked up from reference TRBV11-2 and TRBJ2-6, is EAGVAQSPRYKIIEKRQSVAFWCNPISGHATLYWYQQILGQGPKLLIQFQNNGVVDDSQLPKDRFSAERLKGVDSTLKIQPAKLEDSAVYLCASSHLRDSESGANVLTFGAGSRLTVL.

V and J are TRBV3-1 and TRBJ1-5; D ambiguous. Germline values: CDR1 LGHDT, CDR2 YNNKEL (reference sequence). Trimming took off 0 bases at V and 9 bases at J, with 9 bases between the two ends. The CDR3 extends over 13 amino acids. The CDR3 coding sequence is TGTGCCAGCAGCCAAGATCGAGGGTCGCCCCAGCATTTT. Translating it yields CASSQDRGSPQHF. Variable domain in full (rest from reference TRBV3-1 and TRBJ1-5): DTAVSQTPKYLVTQMGNDKSIKCEQNLGHDTMYWYKQDSKKFLKIMFSYNNKELIINETVPNRFSPKSPDKAHLNLHINSLELGDSAVYFCASSQDRGSPQHFGDGTRLSIL.

The sample holds a few counts of this clonotype. The V and J genes are TRBV6-2 or TRBV6-3 and TRBJ2-7; unclear D gene. Between the trimmed V and J ends, which lost 1 base and 3 bases, there was a span of 7 bases. Germline V gives CDR1 MNHEY, CDR2 SVGEGT. The CDR3 runs 13 residues. DNA for the CDR3: TGTGCCAGCAGTTACTTTGCGTTCTACGAGCAGTACTTC. It encodes CASSYFAFYEQYF.

This clonotype has just one count. This chain uses TRBV20-1 with TRBJ2-1; D is uncertain. Germline CDR1 DFQATT, CDR2 SNEGSKA (reference sequence). The CDR3 length is 11 residues. Trimming pared 4 bases from V and 5 bases from J, leaving 6 bases between. CDR3 region: CSAILDNEQFF. DNA of the CDR3: TGCAGTGCTATTTTGGACAATGAGCAGTTCTTC.

The V call is TRBV20-1, the J call TRBJ2-5; 7 bases map to TRBD2. The J call is doubtful: the DNA matches TRBJ2-7 better. Looked up from germline, CDR1 is DFQATT and CDR2 is SNEGSKA (reference sequence). The CDR3 extends over 18 amino acids. Written as DNA, the CDR3 is TGCAGTGCTACCAAGGCGACCAGCGGGATAATCCTCTTCGACGAGCAGTACTTC. Residues: CSATKATSGIILFDEQYF.

In this sample, this clonotype turned up a few times. The V call is TRBV12-3 or TRBV12-4, the J call TRBJ2-7, with unresolved D. The CDR3 is 13 residues long. Trimming shortened V by 6 bases and J by 7 bases, and 16 bases separated the two germline ends. The CDR3 DNA is TGTGCCAGCAGAACGAAGGGCGTCCATGAGCAGTACTTC. It is translated as CASRTKGVHEQYF.

This clonotype was counted between two and nine times. The rearrangement links TRBV20-1 to TRBJ2-3; no clear D gene. Trimming cost V 3 bases and J 1 base, with 11 bases left between them. Germline CDR1 DFQATT, CDR2 SNEGSKA (reference sequence). The CDR3 length is 14 residues. For the CDR3, the DNA is TGCAGTGCTAGTGAATCCAGCGGCACAGATACGCAGTATTTT. This sequence encodes CSASESSGTDTQYF.

This clonotype was seen more than once but under ten times. The chain joins TRBV20-1 to TRBJ2-1; 8 bases line up with TRBD1. CDR3 length: 17 amino acids. The trim removed 6 bases at V and 7 bases at J, leaving 20 bases unmatched. From germline, CDR1 is DFQATT and CDR2 SNEGSKA (reference sequence). CDR3 residues: CSAPRDRGFQRGNEQFF. CDR3 nucleotide sequence: TGCAGTGCGCCACGCGACAGGGGTTTTCAAAGGGGGAATGAGCAGTTCTTC.

The chain combines TRBV9 with TRBJ2-7, with no clear D. The J call may be in error: the DNA end matches TRBJ2-5 better. This CDR3 spans 16 amino acids. Germline loops: CDR1 SGDLS, CDR2 YYNGEE. This chain's CDR3 is CASSGATRATQETQYF. The CDR3 DNA is TGTGCCAGCAGCGGAGCCACCCGGGCCACCCAAGAGACCCAGTACTTC.

In its sample, this clonotype was seen a few times. J is TRBJ2-3 and V is TRBV20-1, with D unresolved. CDR1 and CDR2 from the germline V gene are DFQATT and SNEGSKA (reference sequence). There are 15 residues in the CDR3. V lost 0 bases, J lost 0 bases, and 10 bases lay in between. The CDR3 coding sequence is TGCAGTGCTAGAGATTTCGGCTCTAGCACAGATACGCAGTATTTT. Encoded protein: CSARDFGSSTDTQYF.

This clonotype has just a few counts. CDR3 protein: CAIGRGEFTNTEAFF. The DNA of the CDR3 is TGTGCCATCGGGCGGGGTGAGTTTACGAACACTGAAGCTTTCTTT. The chain uses TRBV10-3 and TRBJ1-1; D not resolved. The CDR3 contains 15 residues. CDR1 ENHRY and CDR2 SYGVKD come from the germline V gene. Trimming left V 8 bases short and J 1 base short, with 17 bases between.

This clonotype was detected ten times or more. The chain uses TRBV20-1 and TRBJ2-5; D may be TRBD1 (6 bases). Germline values: CDR1 DFQATT, CDR2 SNEGSKA (reference sequence). V gave up 6 bases and J gave up 7 bases, with 12 bases separating them. The CDR3 runs 11 residues. Here the CDR3 reads CSAKDSGTQYF. For the CDR3, the DNA is TGCAGTGCCAAGGACAGTGGGACCCAGTACTTC.

This clonotype occurred a few times. This chain joins TRBV20-1 and TRBJ2-3; 9 bases align to TRBD2. V was clipped by 3 bases and J by 3 bases; unmatched bases: 7. The germline CDR1 and CDR2 sequences are DFQATT and SNEGSKA (reference sequence). This CDR3 is built from 15 residues. The CDR3 region is CSASLPSGTTDTQYF. The CDR3 bases are TGCAGTGCTAGTTTGCCTAGCGGGACGACAGATACGCAGTATTTT.

The chain carries TRBV2 and TRBJ2-5; 13 bases agree with TRBD2. Trimming cost V 4 bases and J 11 bases; bases outside gene matches: 13. Germline V gives CDR1 SNHLY, CDR2 FYNNEI. The CDR3 covers 16 residues. The CDR3 region is CASSGSGLAGNNEQYF. The CDR3 DNA reads TGTGCCAGCAGTGGATCGGGACTAGCGGGAAACAATGAGCAGTACTTC.

CDR3 loop: CSVGALPNTEAFF. Written as DNA, the CDR3 is TGCAGCGTTGGGGCGCTCCCGAACACTGAAGCTTTCTTT. This chain uses TRBV29-1 with TRBJ1-1, with D hard to call. The V and J ends lost 4 bases and 1 base respectively, with 10 bases between them. Germline CDR1 reads SQVTM; CDR2 reads ANQGSEA. The CDR3 runs to 13 residues.

This rearrangement joins TRBV18 to TRBJ2-5; D gene uncertain. Germline V CDR1 and CDR2: KGHSH, LQKENI. V gave up 3 bases and J gave up 4 bases, with 12 bases separating them. The CDR3 runs to 14 residues. CDR3 sequence (DNA): TGTGCCAGCTCACCGCGAGACTTGGTAGAGACCCAGTACTTC. It translates to CASSPRDLVETQYF. Together with reference TRBV18 and TRBJ2-5, the CDR3 gives the full variable domain: NAGVMQNPRHLVRRRGQEARLRCSPMKGHSHVYWYRQLPEEGLKFMVYLQKENIIDESGMPKERFSAEFPKEGPSILRIQQVVRGDSAAYFCASSPRDLVETQYFGPGTRLLVL.

This clonotype was detected ten times or more. V usage is TRBV10-3 and J usage is TRBJ2-7, with 8 bases aligning to TRBD1. V gave up 10 bases and J gave up 2 bases; unmatched junction bases: 7. The CDR3 loop spans 13 amino acids. Germline assignment: CDR1 ENHRY and CDR2 SYGVKD. The CDR3 coding sequence is TGTGCCACACAGGGACAGGTCGCCTACGAGCAGTACTTC. Its translation: CATQGQVAYEQYF.

This clonotype was found a few times. The V call is TRBV4-2, the J call TRBJ1-2, with D possibly matching TRBD1 (5 bases). The CDR3 is 13 amino acids. V dropped 0 bases and J dropped 7 bases, with 9 bases sitting between them. Germline V gene sequence: CDR1 LGHNA, CDR2 YNFKEQ. CDR3: CASSQDREGGYTF. The CDR3 nucleotides read TGTGCCAGCAGCCAAGACAGGGAGGGTGGCTACACCTTC.

There are a few counts of this clonotype. The J gene is TRBJ2-5, the V gene TRBV7-9; unclear D gene. The germline CDR1 and CDR2 sequences are SEHNR and FQNEAQ (reference sequence). V was shortened by 4 bases and J by 1 base, with 16 bases between the two germline ends. The CDR3 sequence is 16 residues long. CDR3 sequence (DNA): TGTGCCAGCAGCTGGACCCCATCTGCCCCCCAAGAGACCCAGTACTTC. This translates into CASSWTPSAPQETQYF.